This T cell receptor (beta chain) emerged from a study of CD8+CD57+ T cells in acquired aplastic anemia. The wider study: Sorted CD4+ and CD8+ cells gave an average of approximately 3 ug of DNA.

It was genomic DNA that served as the template for profiling TCR beta VDJ and CDR3. One entry per CDR3 protein results from TCRdb running MiXCR on the reads. The sample lists approximately 380,000 distinct CDR3 sequences, approximately 70% occurring once. V was cut by 6 bases and J by 5 bases, with 16 bases left in between. This CDR3 comprises 14 residues. Material for sequencing was sorted CD4+, CD8+, or CD8+CD57+ T cells (not recorded which) from PBMCs. This chain connects TRBV12-3 or TRBV12-4 to TRBJ2-5; the D gene is possibly TRBD1 (6 bases). The receptor's source is a human donor in good health, serving as a control. The CDR3 nucleotides are TGTGCCAGCAGGTTAAGCCCAGGGGTCGAGACCCAGTACTTC. It yields the protein CASRLSPGVETQYF.